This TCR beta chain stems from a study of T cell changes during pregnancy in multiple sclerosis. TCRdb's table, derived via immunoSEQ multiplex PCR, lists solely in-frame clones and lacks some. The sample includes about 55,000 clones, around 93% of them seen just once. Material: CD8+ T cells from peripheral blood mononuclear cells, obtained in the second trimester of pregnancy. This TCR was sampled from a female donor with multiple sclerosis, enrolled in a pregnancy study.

The CDR3 region is CASSQDVIAGFTSTDTQYF. CDR3 sequence (DNA): TGCGCCAGCAGCCAAGATGTGATAGCGGGGTTTACTAGCACAGATACGCAGTATTTT. The chain joins TRBV4-1 to TRBJ2-3, with 8 bases identical to TRBD2. This CDR3 spans 19 amino acids. J gave up 0 bases and V 0 bases, and 11 bases lay outside the gene matches. Looked up from germline, CDR1 is MGHRA and CDR2 is YSYEKL.